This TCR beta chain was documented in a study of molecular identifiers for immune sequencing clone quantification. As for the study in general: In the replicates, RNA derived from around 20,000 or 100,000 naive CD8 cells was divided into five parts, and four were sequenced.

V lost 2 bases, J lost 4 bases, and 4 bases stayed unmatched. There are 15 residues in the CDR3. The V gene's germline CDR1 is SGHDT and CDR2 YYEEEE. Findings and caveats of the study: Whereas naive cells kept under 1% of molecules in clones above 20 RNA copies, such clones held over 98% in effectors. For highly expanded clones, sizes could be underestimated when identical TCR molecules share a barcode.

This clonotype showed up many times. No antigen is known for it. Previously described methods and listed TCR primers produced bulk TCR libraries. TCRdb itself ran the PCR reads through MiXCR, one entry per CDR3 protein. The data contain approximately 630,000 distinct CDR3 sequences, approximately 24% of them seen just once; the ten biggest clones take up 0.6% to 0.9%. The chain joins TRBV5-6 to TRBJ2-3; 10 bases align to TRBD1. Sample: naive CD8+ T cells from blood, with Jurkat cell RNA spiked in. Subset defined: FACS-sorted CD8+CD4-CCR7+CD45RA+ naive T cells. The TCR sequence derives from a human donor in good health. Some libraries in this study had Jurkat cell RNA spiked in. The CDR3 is CASSLVGQGPDTQYF. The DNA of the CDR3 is TGTGCCAGCAGCTTAGTGGGACAGGGGCCAGATACGCAGTATTTT.